The 22 T cell receptor beta chains given below trace back to one sample, sequenced in a study of early T cells in non-severe SARS-CoV-2 infection. TCRdb re-analysed the 5' RACE reads in MiXCR, keeping a single row per CDR3 protein. Counted here are 80,000 to 95,000 distinct CDR3 sequences, approximately 17% occurring once; the ten biggest clones make up around 4.9%. The sample was whole blood, taken at baseline. The receptor source for this set is an adult who was a healthcare worker with PCR-confirmed SARS-CoV-2 infection or an uninfected control (not recorded which).

This clonotype turned up a few times. V and J are TRBV6-1 and TRBJ2-1; 12 bases fit TRBD2. J gave up 4 bases and V 3 bases, and 4 bases lay outside the gene matches. CDR3 length: 16 residues. CDR1 and CDR2 from the germline V gene are MNHNS and SASEGT. CDR3 sequence: CASSDAGLAGYNEQFF. CDR3 DNA sequence: TGTGCCAGCAGTGACGCCGGACTAGCGGGATACAATGAGCAGTTCTTC.

This sequence joins TRBV30 and TRBJ2-3, with D perhaps matching TRBD2 (5 bases). The CDR3 consists of 12 residues. V lost 5 bases to trimming and J lost 4 bases, with 10 bases between them. From germline, CDR1 is GTSNPN and CDR2 SVGIG (reference sequence). CDR3 sequence: CAWDYRADTQYF. In DNA, the CDR3 is TGTGCCTGGGACTATAGGGCAGATACGCAGTATTTT.

This clonotype was seen more than once but under ten times. The V call is TRBV20-1, the J call TRBJ2-1; 9 bases are a match to TRBD2. Losses at the gene ends were 6 bases for V and 3 bases for J; bases not matched to a gene: 18. This CDR3 is 18 amino acids long. Germline V gene data show CDR1 as DFQATT and CDR2 as SNEGSKA (reference sequence). The CDR3 region has the DNA TGCAGTGCCCATAAGCGGGAGGTCCACCCACCCCTCTACAATGAGCAGTTCTTC. Its translation: CSAHKREVHPPLYNEQFF.

A few counts support this clonotype. The J gene is TRBJ2-7, the V gene TRBV9; a possible D gene is TRBD2 (6 bases). The CDR3 has 15 residues. Trimming pared 2 bases from V and 3 bases from J, leaving 15 bases between. Germline V gene lookup returns CDR1 SGDLS and CDR2 YYNGEE. The CDR3 bases are TGTGCCAGCAGCGTGGGCGGGACTGAAAACTACGAGCAGTACTTC. This codes for CASSVGGTENYEQYF.

V is TRBV9 and J is TRBJ1-3; unclear D gene. The germline V and J ends were trimmed by 4 bases and 2 bases, with 10 bases remaining between them. This CDR3 comprises 14 residues. Looked up from germline, CDR1 is SGDLS and CDR2 is YYNGEE. The CDR3: CASSPRLAGNTIYF. The CDR3 nucleotides are TGTGCCAGCAGCCCCCGTCTCGCTGGAAACACCATATATTTT.

This clonotype appeared many times. The V gene is TRBV12-3 or TRBV12-4, the J gene TRBJ1-5, with D unresolved. V was clipped by 6 bases and J by 8 bases, with 14 bases between them. The CDR3 sequence is 13 residues long. The CDR3 DNA reads TGTGCCAGCAGCATAGGGTTGGCGAAGCCCCAGCATTTT. This encodes CASSIGLAKPQHF.

The rearrangement joins TRBV10-3 to TRBJ2-3; D unclear. The V gene lost 4 bases and the J gene lost 5 bases, with 10 bases spanning the gap. In germline, CDR1 is ENHRY, CDR2 SYGVKD. The CDR3 has 13 residues. CDR3: CAISGKTGDTQYF. CDR3 nucleotide sequence: TGTGCCATCAGTGGGAAGACGGGAGATACGCAGTATTTT.

This clonotype has more than one count but fewer than ten. V is TRBV5-8 and J is TRBJ2-4, with 10 nucleotides matching TRBD1. This CDR3 is 14 amino acids long. The V and J ends lost 4 bases and 9 bases, in that order; junction bases with no gene match: 7. The germline V gene encodes CDR1 SGHTS and CDR2 YDEGEE. This CDR3 is CASSLDRGRGIQYF. The DNA for the CDR3 is TGTGCCAGCAGCCTAGACAGGGGGCGAGGCATTCAGTACTTC.

This clonotype has only a few counts. The chain uses TRBV24-1 and TRBJ1-2, with 8 bases aligning to TRBD1. The J segment lost 2 bases and the V segment lost 6 bases, leaving 1 base of the junction unmatched. The CDR3 totals 13 residues. CDR1 is KGHDR and CDR2 is SFDVKD in the germline V gene. The CDR3 protein is CATSTGGNYGYTF. The CDR3 nucleotides are TGTGCCACCAGTACAGGGGGGAACTATGGCTACACCTTC.

The CDR3 protein is CSARGQPDTQYF. CDR3 DNA: TGCAGTGCTAGGGGACAGCCAGATACGCAGTATTTT. V and J are TRBV20-1 and TRBJ2-3; 7 bases map to TRBD1. V shed 3 bases and J 4 bases; nucleotides not matched to a gene: 1. This CDR3 contains 12 residues. Per the germline V gene, CDR1 is DFQATT and CDR2 is SNEGSKA (reference sequence).

There are many counts of this clonotype. The V call is TRBV28, the J call TRBJ1-2; tentative D call: TRBD1 (5 bases). CDR3 length equals 14 residues. Looked up from germline, CDR1 is MDHEN and CDR2 is SYDVKM. V was clipped by 3 bases and J by 5 bases, with 13 bases between them. The CDR3 bases are TGTGCCAGCAGTTTGACCGGGACTCCGTATGGCTACACCTTC. It yields the protein CASSLTGTPYGYTF.

This rearrangement joins TRBV12-3 or TRBV12-4 to TRBJ2-2; D unclear. V lost 6 bases to trimming and J lost 4 bases, with 12 bases between them. The length of the CDR3 is 14 residues. The CDR3 bases are TGTGCCAGCAGCACCTATTCGGCCACCGGGGAGCTGTTTTTT. Its protein is CASSTYSATGELFF.

This clonotype was observed a handful of times. The chain carries TRBV28 and TRBJ2-1; a weak D match, TRBD2 (6 bases). There are 14 residues in the CDR3. The ends were cut back, 6 bases at V and 5 bases at J, with 14 bases in the middle. Germline-derived CDR1 and CDR2 are MDHEN and SYDVKM. CDR3 bases: TGTGCCAGCAGCCCCCGCGGGAAAAACAATGAGCAGTTCTTC. Translating gives CASSPRGKNNEQFF. Using reference TRBV28 and TRBJ2-1 for the parts outside the CDR3, the full variable domain is DVKVTQSSRYLVKRTGEKVFLECVQDMDHENMFWYRQDPGLGLRLIYFSYDVKMKEKGDIPEGYSVSREKKERFSLILESASTNQTSMYLCASSPRGKNNEQFFGPGTRLTVL.

This clonotype was found many times. The rearrangement uses TRBV7-9 and TRBJ2-7; TRBD2 matches 13 bases. Trimming removed 5 bases from V and 4 bases from J; junction bases left unmatched: 8. In germline, CDR1 is SEHNR, CDR2 FQNEAQ (reference sequence). The CDR3 spans 16 residues. Here the CDR3 DNA reads TGTGCCAGCAGCCCGGGGACTAGCGGGGATCCTTACGAGCAGTACTTC. Its protein is CASSPGTSGDPYEQYF.

This clonotype has at least ten counts. The V gene is TRBV29-1, the J gene TRBJ2-3; possibly TRBD1 for D (6 bases). Germline lookup yields CDR1 SQVTM and CDR2 ANQGSEA. V gave up 6 bases and J gave up 0 bases, with 22 bases separating them. CDR3 length: 17 residues. CDR3 in amino acids: CSVRTHPGQPSTDTQYF. CDR3 in DNA: TGCAGCGTCCGCACCCATCCGGGACAACCAAGCACAGATACGCAGTATTTT.

This clonotype showed up just a few times. The V gene is TRBV18, the J gene TRBJ2-3; tentatively, D is TRBD1 or TRBD2 (5 bases each). CDR3 length equals 15 residues. The germline V gene encodes CDR1 KGHSH and CDR2 LQKENI. The V end was cut by 6 bases, the J end by 4 bases, with 17 bases between. CDR3 in amino acids: CASSDLWGIPDTQYF. The CDR3 DNA reads as TGTGCCAGCTCCGACCTGTGGGGGATCCCAGATACGCAGTATTTT.

This clonotype was observed a handful of times. The gene calls are TRBV20-1 and TRBJ2-3; 15 nucleotides line up with TRBD2. The V segment lost 8 bases and the J segment 4 bases; nucleotides outside the gene matches: 4. This CDR3 has 14 residues. Per the germline V gene, CDR1 is DFQATT and CDR2 is SNEGSKA (reference sequence). The CDR3 region has the DNA TGCAGTAAGGGACTAGCGGGAGGCGCAGATACGCAGTATTTT. Protein: CSKGLAGGADTQYF.

This clonotype showed up many times. V usage is TRBV19 and J usage is TRBJ1-5; D not certain. CDR1 and CDR2 from the germline V gene are LNHDA and SQIVND (reference sequence). The V end was cut by 11 bases, the J end by 0 bases, with 14 bases between. The CDR3 extends over 14 amino acids. The CDR3 reads CAGSAAYSNQPQHF. CDR3 bases: TGTGCCGGTTCGGCTGCTTATAGCAATCAGCCCCAGCATTTT.

This clonotype was seen a handful of times. The chain joins TRBV5-4 to TRBJ2-1, with 8 bases aligning to TRBD2. V lost 6 bases and J lost 8; bases outside the gene matches: 7. Germline V gene data show CDR1 as SGHNT and CDR2 as YYREEE (reference sequence). This CDR3 comprises 13 residues. Here the CDR3 DNA reads TGTGCCAGCAATACAGCGGGAGACGATGAGCAGTTCTTC. Amino acids: CASNTAGDDEQFF.

The chain is built from TRBV27 and TRBJ1-2, with D maybe TRBD1 (6 bases). Germline V gene lookup returns CDR1 MNHEY and CDR2 SMNVEV (reference sequence). This CDR3 is built from 13 residues. Trimming took off 3 bases at V and 6 bases at J, with 11 bases between the two ends. As DNA, the CDR3 is TGTGCCAGCAGTTTCGCGGGGGCCAATGGCTACACCTTC. Its translation is CASSFAGANGYTF.

This clonotype was counted at least ten times. The V gene is TRBV19, the J gene TRBJ2-1; D is undetermined. This CDR3 comprises 13 residues. Per germline, CDR1 LNHDA and CDR2 SQIVND (reference sequence). V lost 4 bases, J lost 4 bases, and 8 bases lay in between. CDR3 in DNA: TGTGCCAGTAGTACCTATATTTACAATGAGCAGTTCTTC. Translated: CASSTYIYNEQFF. Together with reference TRBV19 and TRBJ2-1, the CDR3 gives the full variable domain: DGGITQSPKYLFRKEGQNVTLSCEQNLNHDAMYWYRQDPGQGLRLIYYSQIVNDFQKGDIAEGYSVSREKKESFPLTVTSAQKNPTAFYLCASSTYIYNEQFFGPGTRLTVL.

The J gene is TRBJ2-2, the V gene TRBV20-1; D gene ambiguous. Trimming shortened V by 6 bases and J by 5 bases, and 22 bases separated the two germline ends. This CDR3 spans 16 amino acids. CDR1 and CDR2 (germline): DFQATT, SNEGSKA (reference sequence). The CDR3 here is CSARKARADLTGELFF. CDR3 bases: TGCAGTGCCAGAAAGGCCCGGGCGGATTTAACCGGGGAGCTGTTTTTT.